This T cell receptor beta chain came from a study of T-cell memory formation after mild COVID-19. Overall study results and limits: Clones contracting day 15 to 85 were balanced CD4/CD8; later expanders leaned CD4+. The study detected some responding clones in pre-infection memory, suggesting cross-reactive memory joined.

There are 15 residues in the CDR3. After removal of 2 bases from V and 1 base from J, the junction contained 5 bases not matched to a gene. The germline gives CDR1 MNHEY, CDR2 SMNVEV (reference sequence). TCRdb fed the 5' RACE reads into MiXCR, producing one record per CDR3 protein. The table records approximately 350,000 distinct CDR3 sequences, around 27% of them present only once. This clonotype turned up a few times. Its antigen is not identified. Material: PBMCs or a T cell subset sorted from them (not recorded which). The receptor's source is an adult woman who had mild COVID-19 (a few samples of this study predate the infection). Cell type and time point are not known. This sequence joins TRBV27 and TRBJ2-7, with 7 bases matching TRBD1. The CDR3 spells CASSLNRGYSYEQYF. The CDR3 nucleotides are TGTGCCAGCAGTTTAAACAGGGGATATTCCTACGAGCAGTACTTC.